The 3 T cell receptor beta chains given below trace back to one sample, sequenced in a study of OX40 agonist ivuxolimab in advanced cancers. Assay: immunoSEQ multiplex PCR; the TCRdb copy retains only in-frame clones and omits some. The table has 35,000 to 55,000 clones, 70% to 90% seen once; the top ten hold 14%. The material was CD4+ or CD8+ T cells sorted from blood, obtained in a trial of the OX40 agonist ivuxolimab. All receptors come from an adult with an advanced solid tumor such as melanoma, head and neck, liver or kidney cancer.

The table lists this clone with a few counts. This rearrangement joins TRBV6-1 to TRBJ2-7; TRBD2 agrees at 7 bases. Trimming at V came to 8 bases and at J to 7 bases, leaving 17 bases not matched to a gene. This CDR3 contains 15 residues. Looked up from germline, CDR1 is MNHNS and CDR2 is SASEGT. The CDR3 is CASGLEAGSPLEQYF. CDR3 sequence (DNA): TGTGCCAGCGGCCTTGAAGCGGGATCGCCTCTGGAGCAGTACTTC.

This clone was seen just once. This chain links TRBV30 with TRBJ2-1; TRBD1 is a possible D gene (5 bases). Looked up from germline, CDR1 is GTSNPN and CDR2 is SVGIG (reference sequence). CDR3 length: 10 amino acids. Trimming cost V 4 bases and J 11 bases, with 9 bases left between them. The CDR3 bases are TGTGCCTGGAAGGGGTCAAAGCAGTTCTTC. Its protein product is CAWKGSKQFF.

The chain links TRBV9 to TRBJ2-1, with D possibly TRBD2 on 7 matching bases. Trimming stripped 3 bases from V and 0 bases from J, with 13 bases between. The CDR3 totals 16 residues. Germline CDR1 and CDR2: SGDLS and YYNGEE. The CDR3 spells CASSAAGASSYNEQFF. The CDR3 DNA follows: TGTGCCAGCAGCGCGGCGGGGGCCAGCTCCTACAATGAGCAGTTCTTC. The whole variable domain, remainder taken from reference TRBV9 and TRBJ2-1, is DSGVTQTPKHLITATGQRVTLRCSPRSGDLSVYWYQQSLDQGLQFLIQYYNGEERAKGNILERFSAQQFPDLHSELNLSSLELGDSALYFCASSAAGASSYNEQFFGPGTRLTVL.